This T cell receptor (beta chain) was observed in a study of tumor-infiltrating lymphocytes in primary liver carcinoma. Looked up from germline, CDR1 is SQVTM and CDR2 is ANQGSEA. V was trimmed by 7 bases and J by 7 bases, leaving 10 bases between them. CDR3 length: 11 residues. The sample holds many counts of this clonotype. The study co-extracted DNA and RNA from about 21-30 mg of unsorted bulk tissue. Production of TCR beta cDNA used approximately 0.55 ug total RNA together with a constant-region primer. ARM-PCR, slightly modified, supplied the TCR beta libraries through three nested multiplex PCR rounds. The opening two PCR rounds, about 11 cycles each, paired TRBV1-TRBV30 forward primers with a C-beta reverse primer. TCRdb reprocessed the multiplex PCR reads with MiXCR, giving one entry per CDR3 protein. The table shows fewer than 150,000 distinct CDR3 sequences, with 55% to 65% occurring only once.

The TCR was taken from a woman aged 55-69 years with primary liver carcinoma and hepatitis B virus infection. Source material: liver tumor tissue from sampling region 1. Subset here: tumor region T1, superior pole. The V and J genes are TRBV29-1 and TRBJ2-2, with D possibly being TRBD1 (6 bases). The CDR3 spells CSAGTIGELFF. The CDR3, as DNA: TGCAGCGCAGGGACAATCGGGGAGCTGTTTTTT.